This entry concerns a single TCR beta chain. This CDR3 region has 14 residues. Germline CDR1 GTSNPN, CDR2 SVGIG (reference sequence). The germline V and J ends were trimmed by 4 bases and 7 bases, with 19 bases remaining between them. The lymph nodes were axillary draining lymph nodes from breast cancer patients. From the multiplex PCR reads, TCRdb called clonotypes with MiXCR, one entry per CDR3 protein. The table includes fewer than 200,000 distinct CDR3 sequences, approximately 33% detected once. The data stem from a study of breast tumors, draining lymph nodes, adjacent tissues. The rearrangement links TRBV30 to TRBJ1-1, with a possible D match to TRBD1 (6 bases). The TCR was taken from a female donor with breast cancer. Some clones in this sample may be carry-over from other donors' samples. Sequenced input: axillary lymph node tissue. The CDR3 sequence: CAWIESGTSLEAFF. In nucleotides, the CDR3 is TGTGCCTGGATTGAATCCGGGACATCTCTTGAAGCTTTCTTT. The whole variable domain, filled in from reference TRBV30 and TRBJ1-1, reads SQTIHQWPATLVQPVGSPLSLECTVEGTSNPNLYWYRQAAGRGLQLLFYSVGIGQISSEVPQNLSASRPQDRQFILSSKKLLLSDSGFYLCAWIESGTSLEAFFGQGTRLTVV.